The rows below give T cell receptor beta chains drawn from one sample of a study of blood T cell repertoires in COVID-19. Libraries were prepared by immunoSEQ multiplex PCR; TCRdb keeps only in-frame clonotypes and omits some of them. The data hold about 260,000 clones, with more than 85% observed a single time. Material: peripheral blood. Receptors were obtained from a woman aged 55-70 years with COVID-19, enrolled during active disease. The CDR3 runs from the conserved cysteine through the conserved F or W. A D gene is named only where the DNA matches it firmly. Size is omitted from some rows. Given values are once, few, many or a class for expanded clones.

>TRBV29-1|TRBJ1-2|few|TRBD1
TGCAGCGCTGGGCCGGCAGGGGGCGCGGGGGGCTACACCTTC
CSAGPAGGAGGYTF
>TRBV9|TRBJ2-7|once|.
TGTGCCAGCAGCGGCGTCTTAGCTTACGAGCAGTACTTC
CASSGVLAYEQYF
>TRBV11-2|TRBJ1-2|.|.
TGTGCCAGCAGCCCAGCCGGCGGCTATGGCTACACCTTC
CASSPAGGYGYTF
>TRBV3-1/TRBV3-2|TRBJ2-1|.|TRBD2
TGTGCCAGCAGCCCCAGCGGGAGGGCCCCCCATGGACAGTTCTTC
CASSPSGRAPHGQFF
>TRBV24-1|TRBJ2-1|.|TRBD1
TGTGCCACCAGTGCTCCCCCGGCGGTGGGGACAGGTGATTTTGCCTACAATGAGCAGTTCTTC
CATSAPPAVGTGDFAYNEQFF
>TRBV21-1|TRBJ2-1|.|.
TGTGCCAGCAAAGAGGGGGGCGGACTAGCGGAGACCCCCTACAATGAGCAGTTCTTC
CASKEGGGLAETPYNEQFF
>TRBV28|TRBJ2-1|.|TRBD2
TGTGCCGTCGAGCGGGAGTGGGGACTAAATGAGCAGTTCTTC
CAVEREWGLNEQFF
>TRBV28|TRBJ2-1|.|TRBD1
TGTGCCAGCAGTAGCCCCCGGACAGGGGGGTCCTACAATGAGCAGTTCTTC
CASSSPRTGGSYNEQFF
>TRBV19|TRBJ2-7|.|.
TGTGCCAGTAGTCGAAGGGGGCGCGGGGCCTCCTACGAGCAGTACTTC
CASSRRGRGASYEQYF
>TRBV7-9|TRBJ2-1|.|.
TGTGCCAGCAGAGAACGACAGGTTCAGGAGCAGTTCTTC
CASRERQVQEQFF
>TRBV5-1|TRBJ1-2|.|.
TGCGCCAGCAGCTTGGCGGGGGATTATGGCTACACCTTC
CASSLAGDYGYTF
>TRBV28|TRBJ2-1|once|.
TGTGCCAGCAGACCTTCTCGACTTGGCCGCAATGAGCAGTTCTTC
CASRPSRLGRNEQFF
>TRBV5-1|TRBJ1-2|.|.
TGCGCCAGCAGCTTGGATCAGGGGCTCGGTGGCTACACCTTC
CASSLDQGLGGYTF
>TRBV2|TRBJ1-2|.|.
TGTGCCAGCAGCCGGGACTATGGCTACACCTTC
CASSRDYGYTF
>TRBV2|TRBJ2-1|.|.
TGTGCCAGCAGTGAACGTGACTGGCGGGGCCAGTTCTTC
CASSERDWRGQFF
>TRBV30|TRBJ1-1|.|.
TGTGCCTGGAGTTCAGAGAACACTGAAGCTTTCTTT
CAWSSENTEAFF
>TRBV25-1|TRBJ2-1|.|TRBD2
TGTGCCAGCAGTGAGCCGGGCGGGAGGGCCTACAATGAGCAGTTCTTC
CASSEPGGRAYNEQFF
>TRBV19|TRBJ2-1|.|TRBD2
TGTGCCAGTAGTATAGACCCCTGGACTAGCGGGTACTCCTACAATGAGCAGTTCTTC
CASSIDPWTSGYSYNEQFF
>TRBV19|TRBJ1-5|few|TRBD1
TGTGCCAGTACGAGAACCGGGACAGGCAACAATCAGCCCCAGCATTTT
CASTRTGTGNNQPQHF
>TRBV18|TRBJ1-5|.|.
TGTGCCAGCTCACTATCGGGGAGAGGGGGACAGCCCCAGCATTTT
CASSLSGRGGQPQHF
>TRBV28|TRBJ1-5|.|TRBD1
TGTGCCAGCAGTTCAGGGACAGGTTGGAGCAATCAGCCCCAGCATTTT
CASSSGTGWSNQPQHF
>TRBV9|TRBJ2-3|.|TRBD2
TGTGCCAGCAGCCCCGGACGGCTAGCGGGGGGGGTAGATACGCAGTATTTT
CASSPGRLAGGVDTQYF
>TRBV9|TRBJ2-3|few|TRBD1
TGTGCCAGCAGCCCGACGGCAGGGGGCTACACAGATACGCAGTATTTT
CASSPTAGGYTDTQYF